These 27 T cell receptor beta chains were sequenced from one sample in a study of blood T cell repertoires in COVID-19. Produced via immunoSEQ multiplex PCR; TCRdb's table is partial and in-frame only. The sample lists tens of thousands of clones, 89% occurring once. Material for sequencing was peripheral blood. The receptors here all came from a woman between 55 and 75 years old with COVID-19, enrolled during active disease.

The rearrangement uses TRBV7-2 and TRBJ1-4; no clear D gene. In germline, CDR1 is SGHTA, CDR2 FQGNSA. This CDR3 spans 15 amino acids. The V gene lost 3 bases and the J gene lost 8 bases, with 16 bases spanning the gap. In DNA, the CDR3 is TGTGCCAGCAGCTTGGTCAACGCCGCGGCAGAAAAACTGTTTTTT. This gives the protein CASSLVNAAAEKLFF.

This sequence joins TRBV19 and TRBJ2-2; 8 bases agree with TRBD1. The CDR3 extends over 13 amino acids. CDR1 is LNHDA and CDR2 is SQIVND in the germline V gene (reference sequence). Trimming at V came to 10 bases and at J to 5 bases, leaving 6 bases not matched to a gene. The CDR3 sequence is CATRTGPTGELFF. As DNA, the CDR3 is TGTGCCACCCGGACAGGGCCGACCGGGGAGCTGTTTTTT.

DNA for the CDR3: TGCGCCAGCAGCCCCAGGGGCCAGCACACCGGGGAGCTGTTTTTT. This translates into CASSPRGQHTGELFF. The J gene is TRBJ2-2, the V gene TRBV5-1; possible D gene TRBD1, 6 bases. Germline V gene sequence: CDR1 SGHRS, CDR2 YFSETQ. CDR3 length: 15 residues. Between the trimmed V and J ends, which lost 4 bases and 3 bases, there was a span of 13 bases.

Concerning this clone: Different DNA sequences within this sample yield the same CDR3. The chain joins TRBV7-2 to TRBJ2-1, with 7 bases that match TRBD2. After removal of 3 bases from V and 0 bases from J, the junction contained 5 bases not matched to a gene. This CDR3 contains 16 residues. Germline V lookup: CDR1 SGHTA, CDR2 FQGNSA. The CDR3 loop is CASSFVAGSSYNEQFF. DNA of the CDR3: TGTGCCAGCAGCTTTGTAGCGGGCAGCTCCTACAATGAGCAGTTCTTC.

This rearrangement joins TRBV19 to TRBJ2-3; possible D gene TRBD2, 5 bases. Germline V gives CDR1 LNHDA, CDR2 SQIVND (reference sequence). The V end lost 6 bases, the J end lost 5 bases, and 12 bases lay between the germline ends. This CDR3 region has 13 residues. CDR3 residues: CASRKRAGDTQYF. The CDR3 bases are TGTGCCAGTAGAAAGAGGGCCGGAGATACGCAGTATTTT.

This clone was detected only a few times. J is TRBJ2-6 and V is TRBV19; 9 positions agree with TRBD1. The CDR3 totals 18 residues. Germline trimming cut 3 bases from V and 0 bases from J; bases unmatched to any gene: 6. The V gene's germline CDR1 is LNHDA and CDR2 SQIVND (reference sequence). CDR3 region: CASSMAPGQGSGANVLTF. The CDR3 coding sequence is TGTGCCAGTAGTATGGCCCCGGGACAGGGCTCTGGGGCCAACGTCCTGACTTTC.

This chain links TRBV27 with TRBJ2-7, with D uncertain. The CDR3 has 11 residues. Germline CDR1 is MNHEY and CDR2 is SMNVEV (reference sequence). V dropped 3 bases and J dropped 5 bases, with 5 bases sitting between them. CDR3 loop: CASSFSNEQYF. The CDR3 DNA is TGTGCCAGCAGTTTTTCAAACGAGCAGTACTTC.

This clone came up once. The V gene is TRBV5-4, the J gene TRBJ2-5, with 12 bases that match TRBD2. The V and J ends lost 0 bases and 5 bases, in that order; junction bases with no gene match: 8. The CDR3 contains 17 residues. Germline CDR1 is SGHNT and CDR2 is YYREEE (reference sequence). This chain's CDR3 is CASSLDLAGGQLETQYF. The CDR3 region has the DNA TGTGCCAGCAGCTTGGATCTAGCGGGGGGGCAATTGGAGACCCAGTACTTC.

The chain links TRBV5-4 to TRBJ1-2, with 8 bases identical to TRBD1. Unmatched junction bases numbered 5, after V lost 9 bases and J lost 7 bases. This CDR3 spans 11 amino acids. CDR1 and CDR2 (germline): SGHNT, YYREEE (reference sequence). In DNA form, the CDR3 reads TGTGCCACCGGGACAGGTTTTGGCTACACCTTC. It yields the protein CATGTGFGYTF.

The chain couples TRBV3-1 (or the pseudogene TRBV3-2) to TRBJ2-2; no definite D call. The germline gives CDR1 LGHDT, CDR2 YNNKEL (reference sequence). Trimming shortened V by 1 base and J by 6 bases, and 6 bases separated the two germline ends. CDR3 length: 13 amino acids. The CDR3 sequence is CASSQGRAGELFF. CDR3 DNA: TGTGCCAGCAGCCAAGGGAGAGCCGGGGAGCTGTTTTTT.

This chain links TRBV7-9 with TRBJ2-1; 15 bases map to TRBD2. This CDR3 has 19 residues. Unmatched junction bases numbered 11, after V lost 3 bases and J lost 5 bases. In germline, CDR1 is SEHNR, CDR2 FQNEAQ (reference sequence). The CDR3 bases are TGTGCCAGCAGCTTGGGACTAGCGGGGGGCGATCTATTGGACAATGAGCAGTTCTTC. Its protein product is CASSLGLAGGDLLDNEQFF.

The chain carries TRBV2 and TRBJ2-5, with 9 bases that match TRBD2. The CDR3 loop spans 14 amino acids. With V trimmed by 3 bases and J by 9 bases, 8 bases remained unmatched. Germline V lookup: CDR1 SNHLY, CDR2 FYNNEI. The CDR3 nucleotides read TGTGCCAGCAGTGAGATGCGGGGGGGTTGGGCCCAGTACTTC. Its translation is CASSEMRGGWAQYF.

The V call is TRBV5-4, the J call TRBJ2-7, with 9 nucleotides matching TRBD1. V shed 3 bases and J 3 bases; nucleotides not matched to a gene: 7. CDR3 length: 15 residues. From germline, CDR1 is SGHNT and CDR2 YYREEE (reference sequence). The CDR3 coding sequence is TGTGCCAGCAGCTCCCGGGACAGGGATTACTACGAGCAGTACTTC. Its translation is CASSSRDRDYYEQYF. The full variable domain, completed using reference TRBV5-4 and TRBJ2-7, is ETGVTQSPTHLIKTRGQQVTLRCSSQSGHNTVSWYQQALGQGPQFIFQYYREEENGRGNFPPRFSGLQFPNYSSELNVNALELDDSALYLCASSSRDRDYYEQYFGPGTRLTVT.

V and J are TRBV7-9 and TRBJ1-5; TRBD1 might be the D (6 bases). The CDR3 runs 15 residues. Germline values: CDR1 SEHNR, CDR2 FQNEAQ (reference sequence). With 5 bases removed from V and 7 bases from J, the gap between germline ends came to 18 bases. The CDR3 DNA follows: TGTGCCAGCAGCCCACGAGGGGGGGGGAGCCAGCCCCAGCATTTT. Translated, it gives CASSPRGGGSQPQHF.

This chain links TRBV6-5 with TRBJ2-1, with 7 bases matching TRBD1. Looked up from germline, CDR1 is MNHEY and CDR2 is SVGAGI. The CDR3 totals 15 residues. V trimming: 6 bases; J trimming: 2 bases; junction bases outside the gene matches: 7. CDR3 DNA: TGTGCCAGCAGCCCGAGACAGGGTACCTACAATGAGCAGTTCTTC. Translated: CASSPRQGTYNEQFF.

This chain links TRBV2 with TRBJ1-5; 7 nucleotides line up with TRBD1. CDR1 is SNHLY and CDR2 is FYNNEI in the germline V gene. Trimming removed 5 bases from V and 6 bases from J; junction bases left unmatched: 7. This CDR3 region has 14 residues. This chain's CDR3 is CASSIQGGGQPQHF. CDR3 sequence (DNA): TGTGCCAGCAGTATTCAGGGGGGCGGTCAGCCCCAGCATTTT.

This clone appeared a few times. The rearrangement uses TRBV19 and TRBJ1-5; D is unresolved. From germline, CDR1 is LNHDA and CDR2 SQIVND (reference sequence). Between the trimmed V and J ends, which lost 3 bases and 3 bases, there was a span of 12 bases. The CDR3 has 15 residues. The CDR3 DNA reads as TGTGCCAGTAGTATCCCCGGGAAGTACAATCAGCCCCAGCATTTT. Translated, it gives CASSIPGKYNQPQHF.

The chain carries TRBV6-2 or TRBV6-3 and TRBJ1-5, with a possible D match to TRBD1 (5 bases). Germline V gives CDR1 MNHEY, CDR2 SVGEGT. V was pared by 3 bases and J by 3 bases, with 18 bases between. CDR3 length: 17 residues. The CDR3 spells CASSYLGPRGNNQPQHF. The CDR3 DNA is TGTGCCAGCAGTTATCTGGGGCCACGCGGGAACAATCAGCCCCAGCATTTT.

In its sample, this clone was seen once. The chain employs TRBV2 and TRBJ2-1, with D possibly matching TRBD2 (6 bases). CDR1 and CDR2 (germline): SNHLY, FYNNEI. The V gene lost 8 bases and the J gene lost 3 bases, with 14 bases spanning the gap. CDR3 length equals 14 residues. The CDR3 loop is CASLAGRLYNEQFF. CDR3 DNA: TGTGCCAGCCTTGCGGGACGCCTCTACAATGAGCAGTTCTTC. Drawing the rest from reference TRBV2 and TRBJ2-1, the complete variable domain is EPEVTQTPSHQVTQMGQEVILRCVPISNHLYFYWYRQILGQKVEFLVSFYNNEISEKSEIFDDQFSVERPDGSNFTLKIRSTKLEDSAMYFCASLAGRLYNEQFFGPGTRLTVL.

The chain recombines TRBV7-9 with TRBJ1-6; the match to TRBD1 covers 8 bases. The germline V gene encodes CDR1 SEHNR and CDR2 FQNEAQ (reference sequence). The CDR3 loop spans 13 amino acids. V was pared by 8 bases and J by 6 bases, with 3 bases of the junction left unmatched. The CDR3 reads CASDRGFNSPLHF. For the CDR3, the DNA is TGTGCCAGCGACAGGGGTTTTAATTCACCCCTCCACTTT.

DNA of the CDR3: TGTGCCAGCAGCTTAGCGAGGGGGCCATACGAGCAGTACTTC. It specifies CASSLARGPYEQYF. The chain links TRBV7-9 to TRBJ2-7, with TRBD1 identical over 7 bases. This CDR3 contains 14 residues. The germline CDR1 and CDR2 sequences are SEHNR and FQNEAQ (reference sequence). V gave up 0 bases and J gave up 4 bases; unmatched junction bases: 3.

The CDR3 region is CASSLSGSSGANVLTF. The DNA for the CDR3 is TGTGCCAGCAGCTTGTCCGGGAGCTCTGGGGCCAACGTCCTGACTTTC. The chain is built from TRBV7-2 and TRBJ2-6; D possibly corresponds to TRBD2 (6 bases). The germline V gene has CDR1 SGHTA and CDR2 FQGNSA. Trimming stripped 3 bases from V and 0 bases from J, with 9 bases between. The CDR3 is made up of 16 amino acids.

This clone came up once. J is TRBJ1-5 and V is TRBV7-8, with TRBD1 identical over 7 bases. CDR1 SGHVS and CDR2 FQNEAQ come from the germline V gene. CDR3 length equals 14 residues. With V trimmed by 6 bases and J by 5 bases, 7 bases remained unmatched. CDR3: CASSPIQGDQPQHF. Written as DNA, the CDR3 is TGTGCCAGCAGTCCGATCCAGGGGGATCAGCCCCAGCATTTT.

The V call is TRBV6-6, the J call TRBJ2-1; TRBD1 aligns across 8 bases. Germline assignment: CDR1 MNHNY and CDR2 SVGAGI (reference sequence). J gave up 2 bases and V 4 bases, and 4 bases lay outside the gene matches. The CDR3 sequence is 15 residues long. In DNA form, the CDR3 reads TGTGCCAGCAGTTCGGACAGGGCGACCTACAATGAGCAGTTCTTC. Protein: CASSSDRATYNEQFF.

This chain uses TRBV11-2 with TRBJ1-4; unclear D gene. Germline lookup yields CDR1 SGHAT and CDR2 FQNNGV. The ends were cut back, 7 bases at V and 4 bases at J, with 13 bases in the middle. This CDR3 has 14 residues. CDR3 sequence: CASNSLRHNEKLFF. The CDR3 DNA reads as TGTGCCAGCAACTCACTGAGACATAATGAAAAACTGTTTTTT.

The V gene is TRBV6-5, the J gene TRBJ2-2; 7 positions agree with TRBD1. Germline V lookup: CDR1 MNHEY, CDR2 SVGAGI. V lost 6 bases and J lost 1; bases outside the gene matches: 5. The CDR3 has 15 amino acids. CDR3 DNA sequence: TGTGCCAGCAGCCTGGGACAGCGGAACACCGGGGAGCTGTTTTTT. Amino acid sequence: CASSLGQRNTGELFF.

V and J are TRBV23-1 and TRBJ2-7; 7 bases map to TRBD2. TRBV23-1 counts as an open reading frame of uncertain function. Unmatched junction bases numbered 11, after V lost 9 bases and J lost 0 bases. The CDR3 has 15 residues. The chain's CDR3 is CASDPETSLSYEQYF. As DNA, the CDR3 is TGCGCCAGTGACCCGGAGACTAGCCTCTCCTACGAGCAGTACTTC.